This section outlines one T cell receptor (beta chain) sequence together with its context. Its specificity is unknown. This sample stems from a study of CD8+CD57+ T cells in acquired aplastic anemia. About the research overall: Sorted CD4+ and CD8+ cells yielded about 2.9 ug of DNA on average.

TCR beta VDJ combinations and CDR3 sequences were profiled from genomic DNA. TCRdb re-analysed the reads in MiXCR, keeping a single row per CDR3 protein. The table has 98,000 or so distinct CDR3 sequences, roughly 51% seen once; the top ten hold roughly 34%. General study results and limits: Overlapping CD8+ CDR3 repertoires of patients and controls contained under 35 shared sequences.

CDR3 length: 12 residues. Germline CDR1 and CDR2: LGHDT and YNNKEL (reference sequence). Trimming stripped 4 bases from V and 6 bases from J, with 7 bases between. This clonotype was obtained from a human donor in good health, serving as a control. The sequenced material came from sorted CD4+, CD8+, or CD8+CD57+ T cells (not recorded which) from PBMCs. The chain is built from TRBV3-1 and TRBJ2-1; no reliable D call. The CDR3 region has the DNA TGTGCCAGCAGCCGCGGATTCAATGAGCAGTTCTTC. The encoded protein is CASSRGFNEQFF.